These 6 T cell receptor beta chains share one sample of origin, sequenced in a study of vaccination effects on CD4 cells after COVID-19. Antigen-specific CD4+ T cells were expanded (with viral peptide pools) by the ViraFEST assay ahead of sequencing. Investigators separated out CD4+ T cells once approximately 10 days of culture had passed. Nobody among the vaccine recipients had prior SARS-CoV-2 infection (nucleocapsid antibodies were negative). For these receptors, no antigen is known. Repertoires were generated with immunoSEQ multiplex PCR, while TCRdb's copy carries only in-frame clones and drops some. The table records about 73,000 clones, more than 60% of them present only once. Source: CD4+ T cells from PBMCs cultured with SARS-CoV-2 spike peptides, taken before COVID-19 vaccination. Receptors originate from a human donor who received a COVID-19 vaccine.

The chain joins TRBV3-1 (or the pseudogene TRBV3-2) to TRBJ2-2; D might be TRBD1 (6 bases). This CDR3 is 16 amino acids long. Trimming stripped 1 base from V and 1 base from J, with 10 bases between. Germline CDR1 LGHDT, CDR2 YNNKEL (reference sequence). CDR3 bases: TGTGCCAGCAGCCAAGCGGGACACGAGAACACCGGGGAGCTGTTTTTT. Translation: CASSQAGHENTGELFF.

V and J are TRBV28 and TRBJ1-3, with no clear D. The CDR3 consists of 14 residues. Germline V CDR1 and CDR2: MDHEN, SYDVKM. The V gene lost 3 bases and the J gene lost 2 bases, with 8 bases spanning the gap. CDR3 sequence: CASSLSVTGNTIYF. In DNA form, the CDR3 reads TGTGCCAGCAGTTTGAGCGTCACTGGAAACACCATATATTTT.

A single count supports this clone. CDR3 nucleotides: TGTGCCAGCAGCCAAGAGGTAGCGGGGGTCTCCACAGATACGCAGTATTTT. Translated, it gives CASSQEVAGVSTDTQYF. This chain uses TRBV4-2 with TRBJ2-3, with TRBD2 matching 9 bases. V was clipped by 0 bases and J by 2 bases; unmatched bases: 6. The germline gives CDR1 LGHNA, CDR2 YNFKEQ. This CDR3 has 17 amino acids.

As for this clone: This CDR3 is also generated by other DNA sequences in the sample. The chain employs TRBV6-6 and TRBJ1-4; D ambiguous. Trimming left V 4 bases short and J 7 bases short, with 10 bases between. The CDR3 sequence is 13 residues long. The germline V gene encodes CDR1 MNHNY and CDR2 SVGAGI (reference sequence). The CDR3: CASSLDWVEKLFF. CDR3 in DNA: TGTGCCAGCAGTTTGGACTGGGTTGAAAAACTGTTTTTT.

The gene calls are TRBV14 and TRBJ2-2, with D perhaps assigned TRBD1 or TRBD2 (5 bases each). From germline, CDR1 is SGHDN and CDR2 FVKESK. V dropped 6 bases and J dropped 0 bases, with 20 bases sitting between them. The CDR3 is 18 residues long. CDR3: CASRGKSGRPANTGELFF. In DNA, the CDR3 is TGTGCCAGCAGAGGAAAGTCGGGACGTCCCGCGAACACCGGGGAGCTGTTTTTT.

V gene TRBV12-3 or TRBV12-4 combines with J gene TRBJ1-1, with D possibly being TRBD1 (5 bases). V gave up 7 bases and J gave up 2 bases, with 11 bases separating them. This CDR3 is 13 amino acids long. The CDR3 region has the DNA TGTGCCAGCACCCTGGGGGAAAACACTGAAGCTTTCTTT. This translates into CASTLGENTEAFF.